This passage covers 9 T cell receptor beta chains from one sample sequenced in a study of post-analysis software for immune sequencing data. Included in the TCR beta cDNA libraries were unique molecular identifiers. One entry per CDR3 protein, called by TCRdb with MiXCR from the PCR reads. The sample has 550,000 to 700,000 distinct CDR3 sequences, roughly two fifths seen once. No cognate antigen is known for these TCRs. Study-level findings and limits: Patients showed TRBV5-6, TRBV5-1 and TRBV20-1 among roughly 5 TRBV segments more frequent than in controls.

The sequenced sample consisted of blood. Every receptor here comes from a girl aged 10-17 years with multiple sclerosis.

This clonotype was recorded once. At one boundary the junction diverges from the germline segment, which might be a read error. The rearrangement uses TRBV12-3 or TRBV12-4 and TRBJ2-3, with 9 positions matching TRBD2. This CDR3 has 15 residues. The CDR3 DNA is TGTGCCAGCAGTTCGGTGCGGGAGGGTACAGATGCGCAGTATTTT. This codes for CASSSVREGTDAQYF.

This clonotype was detected only a few times. The J gene is TRBJ2-3, the V gene TRBV7-9; possibly TRBD1 or TRBD2 for D (5 bases each). With 5 bases removed from V and 2 bases from J, the gap between germline ends came to 11 bases. Germline V gene data show CDR1 as SEHNR and CDR2 as FQNEAQ (reference sequence). The CDR3 is made up of 14 amino acids. The CDR3 protein is CASSTGTPTDTQYF. The DNA of the CDR3 is TGTGCCAGCAGCACTGGGACCCCCACAGATACGCAGTATTTT.

The V and J genes are TRBV29-1 and TRBJ2-5; TRBD2 agrees at 7 bases. The V gene end was trimmed by 8 bases and the J gene end by 2 bases; junction bases not matched to a gene: 20. CDR1 is SQVTM, CDR2 ANQGSEA, per germline. The CDR3 consists of 17 residues. DNA for the CDR3: TGCAGCACGCGTCCTCGGCAAGCGGGGCTTTTACAAGAGACCCAGTACTTC. This encodes CSTRPRQAGLLQETQYF.

This chain uses TRBV29-1 with TRBJ1-5; D perhaps matches TRBD1 (5 bases). The CDR3 totals 12 residues. In germline, CDR1 is SQVTM, CDR2 ANQGSEA. The CDR3 coding sequence is TGCAGTGCTAGCCAGGGCGATCAGCCCCAGCATTTT. As protein: CSASQGDQPQHF.

This clonotype was seen just once. V is TRBV5-1 and J is TRBJ1-1, with 8 bases fitting TRBD1. This CDR3 is built from 15 residues. Germline values: CDR1 SGHRS, CDR2 YFSETQ. V trimming: 5 bases; J trimming: 1 base; junction bases outside the gene matches: 7. This CDR3 reads CASRVATGANTEAFF. The CDR3 DNA reads as TGCGCCAGCAGGGTGGCGACAGGGGCGAACACTGAAGCTTTCTTT.

V is TRBV6-1 and J is TRBJ1-2; 8 nucleotides match TRBD1. The length of the CDR3 is 14 residues. Germline CDR1 and CDR2: MNHNS and SASEGT. V lost 7 bases to trimming and J lost 4 bases; unmatched junction nucleotides: 8. As DNA, the CDR3 is TGTGCCAGCACCAAGACAGGGGAGCCCTATGGCTACACCTTC. It codes for CASTKTGEPYGYTF.

This chain joins TRBV20-1 and TRBJ2-7; the D gene is possibly TRBD2 (6 bases). Trimming removed 5 bases at V and 4 bases at J, with 6 bases between. Per germline, CDR1 DFQATT and CDR2 SNEGSKA (reference sequence). The CDR3 is 10 residues long. The CDR3 DNA is TGCAGTGCTGGGGGGTACGAGCAGTACTTC. Translated: CSAGGYEQYF.

V usage is TRBV5-8 and J usage is TRBJ2-4; D remains unclear. CDR1 and CDR2 (germline): SGHTS, YDEGEE. This CDR3 region has 12 residues. With 2 bases removed from V and 3 bases from J, the gap between germline ends came to 3 bases. In DNA form, the CDR3 reads TGTGCCAGCAGCTTCGGCAAAAACATTCAGTACTTC. Protein sequence: CASSFGKNIQYF. The whole variable domain, filled in from reference TRBV5-8 and TRBJ2-4, reads EAGVTQSPTHLIKTRGQQATLRCSPISGHTSVYWYQQALGLGLQFLLWYDEGEERNRGNFPPRFSGRQFPNYSSELNVNALELEDSALYLCASSFGKNIQYFGAGTRLSVL.

In its sample, this clonotype was seen a few times. The chain combines TRBV12-3 or TRBV12-4 with TRBJ2-1, with a weak D call TRBD2 (5 bases). The CDR3 spans 14 residues. V was trimmed by 8 bases and J by 0 bases, leaving 11 bases between them. The CDR3 sequence: CASRGLASYNEQFF. The CDR3 DNA reads as TGTGCCAGCCGAGGACTGGCCTCCTACAATGAGCAGTTCTTC.